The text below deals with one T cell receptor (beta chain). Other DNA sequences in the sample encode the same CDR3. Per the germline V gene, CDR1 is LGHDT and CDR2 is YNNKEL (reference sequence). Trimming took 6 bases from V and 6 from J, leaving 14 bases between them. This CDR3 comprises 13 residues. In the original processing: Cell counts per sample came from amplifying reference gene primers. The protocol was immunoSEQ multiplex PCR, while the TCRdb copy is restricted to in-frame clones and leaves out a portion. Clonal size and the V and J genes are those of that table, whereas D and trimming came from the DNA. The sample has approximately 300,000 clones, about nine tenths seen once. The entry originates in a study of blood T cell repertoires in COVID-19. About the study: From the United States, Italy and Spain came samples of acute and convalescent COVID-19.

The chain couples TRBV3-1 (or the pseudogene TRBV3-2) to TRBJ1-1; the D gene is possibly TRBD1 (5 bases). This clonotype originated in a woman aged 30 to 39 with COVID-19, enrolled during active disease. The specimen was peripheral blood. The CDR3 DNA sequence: TGTGCCAGCAGTCTTACAGGCTCCCCTGAAGCTTTCTTT. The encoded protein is CASSLTGSPEAFF.